This is a list of T cell receptor beta chains from one sample in a study of siplizumab effects on memory and regulatory T cells. Only in-frame clones appear in the TCRdb table, and some are missing; sequencing was by immunoSEQ multiplex PCR. The sample records around 100,000 clones, about 93% being singletons. Sequencing was performed on non-Treg CD4+ T cells sorted from blood. The receptors were gathered from a human donor in good health. CDR3s include the opening cysteine and the closing phenylalanine or tryptophan. D genes are given only for firm matches. Size tells how often a clone was seen (once, few, many) or the class of an expanded clone, and some rows leave it out.

-	TRBV30	TRBJ2-1	-	TGTGCCTTTGCAGGGGGGGGATACAATGAGCAGTTCTTC	CAFAGGGYNEQFF
-	TRBV6-6	TRBJ2-1	-	TGTGCCAGCAGTCCGGACGTCAATGAGCAGTTCTTC	CASSPDVNEQFF
-	TRBV9	TRBJ2-3	TRBD2	TGTGCCAGCAGCGTAGACAGCGGGGGGTTCACAGATACGCAGTATTTT	CASSVDSGGFTDTQYF
-	TRBV19	TRBJ1-1	-	TGTGCCAGTAGTATAGATCGGGGGTTAGAAGCTTTCTTT	CASSIDRGLEAFF
-	TRBV7-2	TRBJ2-7	-	TGTGCCAGCAGCCCCCTCGGCTCCTACGAGCAGTACTTC	CASSPLGSYEQYF
-	TRBV5-1	TRBJ2-1	-	TGCGCCAGCAGCCCGAATGGCAATGAGCAGTTCTTC	CASSPNGNEQFF
once	TRBV2	TRBJ2-3	-	TGTGCCAGCAGTAGTACAGACACAGATACGCAGTATTTT	CASSSTDTDTQYF
-	TRBV18	TRBJ2-7	TRBD2	TGTGCCAGCTCACCACGTCTAGCGGGAGCCTCCTACGAGCAGTACTTC	CASSPRLAGASYEQYF
-	TRBV11-3	TRBJ1-2	-	TGTGCCAGCTCAGCCGGGGGCCGGAACTATGGCTACACCTTC	CASSAGGRNYGYTF
-	TRBV18	TRBJ2-7	-	TGTGCCAGCTCACCATTGGACGTTCACTTCTACGAGCAGTACTTC	CASSPLDVHFYEQYF
-	TRBV19	TRBJ2-1	-	TGTGCCAGTAGTATAAGTGGTGAGCAGTTCTTC	CASSISGEQFF
-	TRBV6-6	TRBJ2-1	TRBD2	TGTGCCAGCAGGACTAGCGGAGGGGACTACAATGAGCAGTTCTTC	CASRTSGGDYNEQFF
few	TRBV7-2	TRBJ2-3	TRBD1	TGTGCCAGCAGCGAAAGACAGGGGGGTAGCACAGATACGCAGTATTTT	CASSERQGGSTDTQYF
-	TRBV7-3	TRBJ2-1	-	TGTGCCAGCAGCTTAACCTCGGGACCGACCCAGTACAATGAGCAGTTCTTC	CASSLTSGPTQYNEQFF
-	TRBV18	TRBJ2-1	TRBD2	TGTGCCAGCTCACCACCGATGTCAGCGGGAGGGCTCTTGGATGAGCAGTTCTTC	CASSPPMSAGGLLDEQFF
-	TRBV5-1	TRBJ2-1	-	TGCGCCAGCAGCTCGGGTGGGGCCTACAATGAGCAGTTCTTC	CASSSGGAYNEQFF
-	TRBV5-1	TRBJ1-4	-	TGCGCCAGCAGCTTGGGAGGGCGGGAGAATGAAAAACTGTTTTTT	CASSLGGRENEKLFF
-	TRBV5-6	TRBJ2-5	TRBD1	TGTGCCAGCAGCTCACAGGGGGCACAAGAGACCCAGTACTTC	CASSSQGAQETQYF
-	TRBV5-4	TRBJ2-2	-	TGTGCCAGCAGCTTGGGGCTGCAGCGTAATACCGGGGAGCTGTTTTTT	CASSLGLQRNTGELFF
-	TRBV14	TRBJ1-6	TRBD1	TGTGCCAGCAGCCAAGAACAATGGGACAGTTCACCCCTCCACTTT	CASSQEQWDSSPLHF
-	TRBV5-1	TRBJ1-5	-	TGCGCCAGCAGCCTCGAGGGTAGCAATCAGCCCCAGCATTTT	CASSLEGSNQPQHF
-	TRBV19	TRBJ1-1	TRBD1	TGTGCCAGTACCACCAGGACAGGAACTGAAGCTTTCTTT	CASTTRTGTEAFF
once	TRBV6-5	TRBJ2-2	TRBD1	TGTGCCAGCAGTTATAGGGGGCTTGGGCCCGGGGAGCTGTTTTTT	CASSYRGLGPGELFF
-	TRBV23-1	TRBJ1-2	-	TGCGCCAGCAGTCAACCCGGGACTAACTATGGCTACACCTTC	CASSQPGTNYGYTF
-	TRBV11-3	TRBJ2-6	-	TGTGCCAGCAGCTTAGCCAATTGGGGATCTGGGGCCAACGTCCTGACTTTC	CASSLANWGSGANVLTF
-	TRBV25-1	TRBJ2-5	-	TGTGCCAGCAGTGAATTGGACCCTGCGGGGGAGACCCAGTACTTC	CASSELDPAGETQYF
-	TRBV27	TRBJ1-4	-	TGTGCCAGCAGTCGGACACCCCTGGGGGAAAAACTGTTTTTT	CASSRTPLGEKLFF
few	TRBV30	TRBJ1-6	-	TGTGCCTGGGCGATGGGCCCTGATATTTCACCCCTCCACTTT	CAWAMGPDISPLHF
once	TRBV28	TRBJ2-7	-	TGTGCCAGCAGTTTTCCACTCGGGCAGCTGACCTACGAGCAGTACTTC	CASSFPLGQLTYEQYF
-	TRBV30	TRBJ1-1	TRBD1	TGTGCCTGGAGTTTGGGACAGCTAAACACTGAAGCCTTCTTT	CAWSLGQLNTEAFF
-	TRBV10-2	TRBJ1-2	-	TGCGCCAGCAGTGAGGACAGAAGGAATGGCTACACCTTC	CASSEDRRNGYTF
-	TRBV21-1	TRBJ2-3	-	TGTGCCCTTGCAGGGCGGAGCCGGCCAGATACGCAGTATTTT	CALAGRSRPDTQYF
once	TRBV7-2	TRBJ1-5	TRBD1	TGTGCCAGCAGCTCCGGGACAGCCAGCAATCAGCCCCAGCATTTT	CASSSGTASNQPQHF
-	TRBV19	TRBJ2-7	TRBD1	TGTGCCAGTAGCGACAGGGGTGAGCAGTACTTC	CASSDRGEQYF
-	TRBV25-1	TRBJ2-5	TRBD2	TGTGCCAGCGTACCGGGAGGCCAAGAGACCCAGTACTTC	CASVPGGQETQYF
-	TRBV2	TRBJ1-6	TRBD1	TGTGCCAGCAGTGGGGACAGGGGACAGACCTATAATTCACCCCTCCACTTT	CASSGDRGQTYNSPLHF
-	TRBV20-1	TRBJ2-7	-	TGCAGTGCTTCTTCCCCCTACGAGCAGTACTTC	CSASSPYEQYF
-	TRBV11-2	TRBJ2-1	TRBD1	TGTGCCAGCAGCCCTCGACAGGGCCAGGTGGGTAACAATGAGCAGTTCTTC	CASSPRQGQVGNNEQFF
-	TRBV11-2	TRBJ2-5	TRBD2	TGTGCCAGCAGTTTAGCGGGGTTCCAAGAGACCCAGTACTTC	CASSLAGFQETQYF
-	TRBV5-5	TRBJ2-5	TRBD1	TGTGCCAGCAGCTGGGGACAGGGGGCGAGGGAGACCCAGTACTTC	CASSWGQGARETQYF
-	TRBV19	TRBJ1-4	-	TGTGCCAGTAGTATAGAGCGTGCAACTAATGAAAAACTGTTTTTT	CASSIERATNEKLFF
-	TRBV9	TRBJ2-2	-	TGTGCCAGCAGCGTAGTCCAGGGGAGGGCCGGGGAGCTGTTTTTT	CASSVVQGRAGELFF
once	TRBV6-1	TRBJ1-1	-	TGTGCCAGCAGTGAATTGGCGTTGAACACTGAAGCTTTCTTT	CASSELALNTEAFF
-	TRBV7-8	TRBJ2-3	-	TGTGCCAGCAGCTTGGGGAGCGCAGATACGCAGTATTTT	CASSLGSADTQYF
once	TRBV7-2	TRBJ1-3	-	TGTGCCAGCAGCTTAGGACAGATTAGCTCTGGAAACACCATATATTTT	CASSLGQISSGNTIYF
-	TRBV6-6	TRBJ2-5	TRBD1	TGTGCCAGCAGATCCGGGACAGTCGAAGAGACCCAGTACTTC	CASRSGTVEETQYF
-	TRBV9	TRBJ1-3	-	TGTGCCAGCAGCGCCCGGCGCGTTTCAAACACCATATATTTT	CASSARRVSNTIYF
-	TRBV27	TRBJ1-2	-	TGTGCCAGCAGTTTTGCAGCAGGCAGATATGGCTACACCTTC	CASSFAAGRYGYTF
-	TRBV2	TRBJ1-1	TRBD1	TGTGCCAGCAGTAGCCTCGGACAGGGGCCCGCCAACACTGAAGCTTTCTTT	CASSSLGQGPANTEAFF
-	TRBV4-1	TRBJ1-1	-	TGCGCCAGCAGCCAAGGCCTCGCCTTGAACACTGAAGCTTTCTTT	CASSQGLALNTEAFF
-	TRBV14	TRBJ2-6	-	TGTGCCAGCAGCCGTACAAGACAGTCTGGGGCCAACGTCCTGACTTTC	CASSRTRQSGANVLTF
-	TRBV18	TRBJ1-1	-	TGTGCCAGCTCACTGCGAACCCAGAACACTGAAGCTTTCTTT	CASSLRTQNTEAFF
-	TRBV6-5	TRBJ1-2	-	TGTGCCAGCAGAAGGGGGGGGGCGGTCGGCTATGGCTACACCTTC	CASRRGGAVGYGYTF
-	TRBV18	TRBJ2-1	TRBD2	TGTGCCAGCTCACGGCTAGCGGGAGACAATGAGCAGTTCTTC	CASSRLAGDNEQFF
-	TRBV6-1	TRBJ2-7	-	TGTGCCAGCAGTGAAGGTGACCACGAGCAGTACTTC	CASSEGDHEQYF
-	TRBV30	TRBJ1-4	-	TGTGCCTGGAACGGGTTGCGTGAAAAACTGTTTTTT	CAWNGLREKLFF
once	TRBV7-7	TRBJ2-2	-	TGTGCTAGCAGCCACAACACCGGGGAGCTGTTTTTT	CASSHNTGELFF
-	TRBV18	TRBJ2-1	TRBD1	TGTGCCAGCTCACAAGGACAGGGAGGTTTGAATGAGCAGTTCTTC	CASSQGQGGLNEQFF
-	TRBV5-1	TRBJ2-7	-	TGCGCCAGCAGCTGGACAGAGTTAACCTACGAGCAGTACTTC	CASSWTELTYEQYF
-	TRBV2	TRBJ1-6	TRBD1	TGTGCCAGCGGGGGACAGGGGGCAAACTCCTATAATTCACCCCTCCACTTT	CASGGQGANSYNSPLHF